This T cell receptor beta chain derives from a study of T cell responses to AZD1222 COVID-19 vaccine. Study details: Second-dose groups at about 4 or about 12 weeks were pooled. Study findings and constraints: Donors were mostly white British, more females; clonal diversity possibly underestimated. Researchers took repertoire samples only after the peak T cell response had come.

Clones were read by immunoSEQ multiplex PCR, and TCRdb kept only the in-frame ones, dropping some. The table has 170,000 or so clones, 90% seen once. With regard to this clone: The antigen remains unidentified.

This specimen was peripheral blood, taken on day 0 of AZD1222 vaccination. The TCR sequence derives from an adult in good health.

CDR3 amino acids: CASSSGGVNTEAFF. In nucleotides, the CDR3 is TGTGCCAGCAGCTCGGGGGGAGTGAACACTGAAGCTTTCTTT. This chain connects TRBV7-2 to TRBJ1-1; tentatively, D is TRBD1 (5 bases). This CDR3 spans 14 amino acids. With 4 bases removed from V and 0 bases from J, the gap between germline ends came to 9 bases. CDR1 and CDR2 (germline): SGHTA, FQGNSA.